The 22 T cell receptor beta chains reported below all come from one sample, sequenced in a study of shared clonotypes between healthy human individuals. TCRdb keeps only in-frame clones here, not all; method: immunoSEQ multiplex PCR. The sample consists of around 2,000,000 clones, just under 95% of them appearing once. Naivety among CD8 cells was defined by CD45RO negativity and positive CCR7 selection, thereby excluding terminally differentiated effector memory CD45RA+ cells. The sequencing sample was made of naive CD8+ T cells sorted from blood. The receptors stem from a man younger than 30 in good health.

J is TRBJ2-7 and V is TRBV5-8, with 11 bases aligning to TRBD1. The CDR3 covers 14 residues. Germline loops: CDR1 SGHTS, CDR2 YDEGEE. Unmatched junction bases numbered 5, after V lost 4 bases and J lost 5 bases. The CDR3 DNA sequence: TGTGCCAGCAGCCAGGACAGGGGGCTCGACGAGCAGTACTTC. It codes for CASSQDRGLDEQYF.

V and J are TRBV4-1 and TRBJ2-7; D ambiguous. V gave up 1 base and J gave up 0 bases, with 10 bases separating them. Germline V gives CDR1 MGHRA, CDR2 YSYEKL. The CDR3 is made up of 15 amino acids. The CDR3 here is CASSQAFPSSYEQYF. The CDR3 DNA reads TGCGCCAGCAGCCAAGCTTTTCCTAGCTCCTACGAGCAGTACTTC.

As concerns this clone: This specimen includes other DNA sequences encoding the same CDR3. V and J are TRBV30 and TRBJ1-1; D is unresolved. Germline lookup yields CDR1 GTSNPN and CDR2 SVGIG (reference sequence). The CDR3 loop spans 13 amino acids. Trimming stripped 0 bases from V and 5 bases from J, with 10 bases between. The CDR3 DNA sequence: TGTGCCTGGAGTGTGACGGGTGGGACTGAAGCTTTCTTT. This translates into CAWSVTGGTEAFF.

As concerns this clone: The sample carries other DNA sequences with the same CDR3. In DNA, the CDR3 is TGTGCCAGCAGTTTCCGGGATACCTACAATGAGCAGTTCTTC. Amino acid sequence: CASSFRDTYNEQFF. The rearrangement links TRBV27 to TRBJ2-1; possible D gene TRBD2, 5 bases. Trimming pared 3 bases from V and 2 bases from J, leaving 8 bases between. This CDR3 spans 14 amino acids. Per germline, CDR1 MNHEY and CDR2 SMNVEV (reference sequence).

This clone was seen a single time. V is TRBV5-4 and J is TRBJ2-7; tentatively, D is TRBD2 (5 bases). Germline CDR1 reads SGHNT; CDR2 reads YYREEE (reference sequence). The CDR3 extends over 14 amino acids. Trimming pared 1 base from V and 2 bases from J, leaving 10 bases between. The CDR3 here is CASSLSTGAYEQYF. CDR3 DNA: TGTGCCAGCAGCTTGAGTACCGGGGCCTACGAGCAGTACTTC.

The J gene is TRBJ1-2, the V gene TRBV6-1; the D gene is possibly TRBD1 (6 bases). The CDR3 length is 12 residues. Germline loops: CDR1 MNHNS, CDR2 SASEGT. V lost 5 bases and J 3 bases, leaving 7 bases between the germline ends. CDR3 DNA sequence: TGTGCCAGCAGTACAGGGTACTATGGCTACACCTTC. Residues: CASSTGYYGYTF.

The chain uses TRBV4-3 and TRBJ1-6; the D is unclear. Per the germline V gene, CDR1 is LGHNA and CDR2 is YSLEER. This CDR3 region has 17 residues. Trimming took 0 bases from V and 4 from J, leaving 13 bases between them. The CDR3 DNA reads TGCGCCAGCAGCCAAGATCGATTGGGTCCTTATAATTCACCCCTCCACTTT. It is translated as CASSQDRLGPYNSPLHF.

Note on this clone: The junction shows a germline mismatch at one end, possibly a read error. Other DNA sequences in this specimen translate into the identical CDR3. V gene TRBV7-7 combines with J gene TRBJ2-7; D unresolved. Germline CDR1 SSHAT, CDR2 FNYEAQ (reference sequence). The CDR3 is made up of 13 amino acids. The CDR3 nucleotides are TGTGCTAGCAGCTTAGAATCCTCATACGAGCAGTACTTC. Translation: CASSLESSYEQYF.

The rearrangement links TRBV27 to TRBJ2-5; 10 bases line up with TRBD2. This CDR3 is built from 17 residues. Looked up from germline, CDR1 is MNHEY and CDR2 is SMNVEV (reference sequence). V gave up 6 bases and J gave up 5 bases; unmatched junction bases: 15. CDR3: CASRTLGLAGVGETQYF. In DNA, the CDR3 is TGTGCCAGCAGAACCCTCGGGCTAGCGGGGGTGGGGGAGACCCAGTACTTC.

The chain combines TRBV4-1 with TRBJ2-1; weak D call: TRBD1 (6 bases). Germline V CDR1 and CDR2: MGHRA, YSYEKL. The CDR3 runs to 20 residues. Trimming stripped 4 bases from V and 5 bases from J, with 30 bases between. CDR3 amino acids: CASSLEPGIQLLPGDNEQFF. DNA of the CDR3: TGCGCCAGCAGCCTTGAGCCGGGCATACAGCTTTTACCAGGGGACAATGAGCAGTTCTTC.

This chain links TRBV5-7 with TRBJ1-3; unclear D gene. TRBV5-7 is flagged as an ORF with uncertain function. The V gene lost 1 base and the J gene lost 0 bases, with 5 bases spanning the gap. The CDR3 consists of 14 residues. In DNA, the CDR3 is TGTGCCAGCAGCTTGCTCCGCTCTGGAAACACCATATATTTT. Encoded protein: CASSLLRSGNTIYF.

The chain uses TRBV28 and TRBJ2-7; D is possibly TRBD2 (5 bases). The CDR3 has 16 amino acids. V was cut by 5 bases and J by 7 bases, with 24 bases left in between. Per the germline V gene, CDR1 is MDHEN and CDR2 is SYDVKM. The CDR3 nucleotides are TGTGCCAGCAGTGCCTATTTAGGAGCCCGGGATCGTGAGCAGTACTTC. It translates to CASSAYLGARDREQYF.

The chain links TRBV11-2 to TRBJ2-5, with D possibly TRBD1 on 6 matching bases. This CDR3 region has 15 residues. CDR1 SGHAT and CDR2 FQNNGV come from the germline V gene. V was clipped by 4 bases and J by 4 bases, with 16 bases between them. CDR3 sequence reads: CASSSSPGQVETQYF. The CDR3 DNA reads TGTGCCAGCAGCTCGTCCCCGGGACAAGTAGAGACCCAGTACTTC.

In its sample, this clone was seen once. V gene TRBV4-1 combines with J gene TRBJ1-2; 7 bases line up with TRBD1. The CDR3 spans 14 residues. Germline V gene sequence: CDR1 MGHRA, CDR2 YSYEKL. V was clipped by 4 bases and J by 3 bases; unmatched bases: 5. CDR3 bases: TGCGCCAGCAGCCGAGCCACAGGGGACTATGGCTACACCTTC. Translated: CASSRATGDYGYTF.

A single count supports this clone. The gene calls are TRBV6-6 and TRBJ2-5; 14 nucleotides match TRBD2. V lost 6 bases to trimming and J lost 3 bases; unmatched junction nucleotides: 6. Per germline, CDR1 MNHNY and CDR2 SVGAGI (reference sequence). The CDR3 length is 16 residues. For the CDR3, the DNA is TGTGCCAGCAGCAGTCCGGGACTAGCGGGAGAAGAGACCCAGTACTTC. The encoded protein is CASSSPGLAGEETQYF.

Concerning this clone: This sample also contains other DNA sequences that code for the same CDR3. The chain carries TRBV27 and TRBJ2-7; D is ambiguous. This CDR3 is 14 amino acids long. Germline CDR1 reads MNHEY; CDR2 reads SMNVEV (reference sequence). With 2 bases removed from V and 1 base from J, the gap between germline ends came to 9 bases. This CDR3 reads CASSLRQASYEQYF. The DNA of the CDR3 is TGTGCCAGCAGTTTACGCCAGGCGTCCTACGAGCAGTACTTC.

J is TRBJ1-5 and V is TRBV30; possibly TRBD1 for D (5 bases). CDR3 size: 15 residues. The V end was cut by 1 base, the J end by 3 bases, with 13 bases between. The germline gives CDR1 GTSNPN, CDR2 SVGIG (reference sequence). The CDR3 sequence is CAWSEGTLNNQPQHF. The CDR3 nucleotides are TGTGCCTGGAGTGAAGGGACGCTTAACAATCAGCCCCAGCATTTT.

As for this clone: Other DNA variants within this sample encode the same CDR3. V usage is TRBV9 and J usage is TRBJ2-7, with TRBD2 matching over 9 bases. Unmatched junction bases numbered 3, after V lost 2 bases and J lost 0 bases. Per the germline V gene, CDR1 is SGDLS and CDR2 is YYNGEE. This CDR3 contains 15 residues. The DNA of the CDR3 is TGTGCCAGCAGCGTTAGCGGGGGTAGCTCCTACGAGCAGTACTTC. As protein: CASSVSGGSSYEQYF.

The chain joins TRBV14 to TRBJ2-7; D perhaps matches TRBD2 (6 bases). The CDR3 is made up of 13 amino acids. V lost 3 bases and J 3 bases, leaving 9 bases between the germline ends. Per the germline V gene, CDR1 is SGHDN and CDR2 is FVKESK. CDR3 in DNA: TGTGCCAGCAGCCACTTCGGGAGCTACGAGCAGTACTTC. Its translation: CASSHFGSYEQYF.

This clone appeared once. V gene TRBV9 combines with J gene TRBJ2-7; D gene unclear. Germline V gene lookup returns CDR1 SGDLS and CDR2 YYNGEE. The CDR3 contains 16 residues. V lost 4 bases, J lost 3 bases, and 20 bases lay in between. The CDR3 DNA reads as TGTGCCAGCAGCCCACCAAGTGTGTCGTCTATCTACGAGCAGTACTTC. Translation: CASSPPSVSSIYEQYF.

A note on this clone: The sample contains more than one DNA sequence encoding this CDR3. This chain joins TRBV11-2 and TRBJ2-7; 7 bases are a match to TRBD2. The CDR3 spans 15 residues. With 5 bases clipped from V and 2 bases from J, the junction kept 9 bases outside the gene matches. Germline V lookup: CDR1 SGHAT, CDR2 FQNNGV. The CDR3: CASSPWTSGAYEQYF. CDR3 DNA sequence: TGTGCCAGCAGCCCGTGGACTAGTGGTGCCTACGAGCAGTACTTC.

This clone has just one count. CDR3 residues: CASSQDVGTSDTMKQFF. The CDR3 DNA is TGCGCCAGCAGCCAAGATGTAGGCACTAGCGACACAATGAAGCAGTTCTTC. The genes are TRBV4-3 and TRBJ2-1; 7 nucleotides match TRBD2. The CDR3 loop spans 17 amino acids. Germline assignment: CDR1 LGHNA and CDR2 YSLEER. After removal of 0 bases from V and 11 bases from J, the junction contained 16 bases not matched to a gene.